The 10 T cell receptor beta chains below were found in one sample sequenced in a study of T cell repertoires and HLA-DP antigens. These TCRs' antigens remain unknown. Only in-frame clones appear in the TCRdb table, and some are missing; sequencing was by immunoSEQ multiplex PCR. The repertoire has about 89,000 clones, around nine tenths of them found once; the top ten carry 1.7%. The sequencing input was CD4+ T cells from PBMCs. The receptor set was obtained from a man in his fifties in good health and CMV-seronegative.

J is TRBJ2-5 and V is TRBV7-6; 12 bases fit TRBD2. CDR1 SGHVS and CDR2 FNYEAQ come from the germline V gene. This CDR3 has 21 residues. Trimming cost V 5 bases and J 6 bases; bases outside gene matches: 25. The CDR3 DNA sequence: TGTGCCAGCAGCGCAGGTCCCCTAGCGGGGGGGCGTGGGGCGGGGAAGAAGACCCAGTACTTC. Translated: CASSAGPLAGGRGAGKKTQYF.

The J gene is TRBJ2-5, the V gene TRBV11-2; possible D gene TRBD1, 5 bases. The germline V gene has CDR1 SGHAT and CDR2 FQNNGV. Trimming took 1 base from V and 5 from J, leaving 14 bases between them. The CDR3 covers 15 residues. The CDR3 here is CASSLGDKGRETQYF. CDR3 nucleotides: TGTGCCAGCAGCTTAGGTGACAAGGGGCGGGAGACCCAGTACTTC.

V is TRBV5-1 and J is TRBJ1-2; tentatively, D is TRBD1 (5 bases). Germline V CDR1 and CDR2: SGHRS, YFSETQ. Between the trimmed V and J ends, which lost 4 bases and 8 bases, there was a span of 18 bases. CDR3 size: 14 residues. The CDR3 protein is CASSKPGTDRGYTF. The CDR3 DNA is TGCGCCAGCAGCAAACCCGGGACGGACCGAGGCTACACCTTC.

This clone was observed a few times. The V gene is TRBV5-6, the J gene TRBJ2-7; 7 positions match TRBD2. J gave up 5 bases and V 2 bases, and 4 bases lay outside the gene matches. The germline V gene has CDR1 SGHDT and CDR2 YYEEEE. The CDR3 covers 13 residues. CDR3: CASSFAGRDEQYF. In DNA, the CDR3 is TGTGCCAGCAGCTTCGCGGGGAGGGACGAGCAGTACTTC.

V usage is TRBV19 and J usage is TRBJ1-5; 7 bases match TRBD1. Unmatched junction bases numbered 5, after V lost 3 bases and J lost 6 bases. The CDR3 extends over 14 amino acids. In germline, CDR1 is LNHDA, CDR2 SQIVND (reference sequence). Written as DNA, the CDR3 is TGTGCCAGTAGTATTAGGGACAGCGGTCAGCCCCAGCATTTT. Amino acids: CASSIRDSGQPQHF.

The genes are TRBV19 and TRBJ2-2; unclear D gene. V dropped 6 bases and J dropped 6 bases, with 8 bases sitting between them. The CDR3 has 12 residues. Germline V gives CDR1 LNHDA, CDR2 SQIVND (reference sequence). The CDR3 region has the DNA TGTGCCAGTAGCCGAATTTCCGGGGAGCTGTTTTTT. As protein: CASSRISGELFF.

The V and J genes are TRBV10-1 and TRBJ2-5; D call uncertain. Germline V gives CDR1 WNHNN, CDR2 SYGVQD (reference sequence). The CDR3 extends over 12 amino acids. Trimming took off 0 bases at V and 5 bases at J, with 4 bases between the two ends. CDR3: CASSESKETQYF. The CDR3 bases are TGCGCCAGCAGTGAGTCGAAGGAGACCCAGTACTTC.

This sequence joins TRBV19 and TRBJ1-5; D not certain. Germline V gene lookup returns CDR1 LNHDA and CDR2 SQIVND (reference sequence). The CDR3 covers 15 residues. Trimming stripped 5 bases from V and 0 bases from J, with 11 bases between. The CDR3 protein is CASSPDGDSNQPQHF. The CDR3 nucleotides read TGTGCCAGTAGTCCGGACGGTGATAGCAATCAGCCCCAGCATTTT.

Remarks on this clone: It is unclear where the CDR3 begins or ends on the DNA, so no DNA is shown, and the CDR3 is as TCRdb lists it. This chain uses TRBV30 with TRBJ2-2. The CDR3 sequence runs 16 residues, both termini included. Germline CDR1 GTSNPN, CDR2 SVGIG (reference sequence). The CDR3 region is CAWSVFGAGFTGELFF.

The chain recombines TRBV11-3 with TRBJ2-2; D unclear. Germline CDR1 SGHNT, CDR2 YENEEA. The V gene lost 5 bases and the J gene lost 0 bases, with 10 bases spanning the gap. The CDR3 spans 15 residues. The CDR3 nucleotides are TGTGCCAGCAGCAAACAAACAACGAACACCGGGGAGCTGTTTTTT. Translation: CASSKQTTNTGELFF.